Each of the 9 T cell receptor beta chains below was sequenced from the same sample in a study of human T cells and chemical hapten exposure. Documented time point: pre-sensitization, week 0. Sample treatment: therapeutic diphenylcyclopropenone sensitization with weekly scalp DPC. TCRdb reprocessed the RACE reads via MiXCR and lists one record per CDR3 protein. Here the sample spans about 77,000 distinct CDR3 sequences, 13% to 15% being singletons. Here the sequenced sample was whole blood, taken in connection with sensitization to the hapten diphenylcyclopropenone (DPC). The receptors were sampled from a woman between 45 and 65 years old with alopecia areata. Some clones in this sample may be carry-over from other donors' samples.

A few counts support this clonotype. The chain links TRBV7-6 to TRBJ1-6; D is undetermined. The germline V and J ends were trimmed by 0 bases and 7 bases, with 10 bases remaining between them. Germline V gene lookup returns CDR1 SGHVS and CDR2 FNYEAQ. The CDR3 has 15 residues. The CDR3 here is CASSLAREDNSPLHF. The CDR3, as DNA: TGTGCCAGCAGCTTAGCGAGGGAGGACAATTCACCCCTCCACTTT.

The chain couples TRBV20-1 to TRBJ2-3; 10 bases map to TRBD2. CDR1 and CDR2 from the germline V gene are DFQATT and SNEGSKA (reference sequence). J gave up 3 bases and V 0 bases, and 9 bases lay outside the gene matches. The CDR3 is 17 amino acids. This chain's CDR3 is CSARDLAGTSVTDTQYF. The DNA of the CDR3 is TGCAGTGCTAGAGATTTGGCAGGGACTAGCGTAACAGATACGCAGTATTTT.

In this sample, this clonotype turned up a few times. The rearrangement links TRBV11-2 to TRBJ2-2; a possible D gene is TRBD2 (5 bases). Germline values: CDR1 SGHAT, CDR2 FQNNGV. The CDR3 length is 13 residues. V dropped 3 bases and J dropped 6 bases, with 8 bases sitting between them. The CDR3 reads CASSFEGAGELFF. For the CDR3, the DNA is TGTGCCAGCAGCTTTGAGGGAGCCGGGGAGCTGTTTTTT.

This clonotype has a handful of counts. The chain joins TRBV11-2 to TRBJ2-5; 13 nucleotides match TRBD2. Germline values: CDR1 SGHAT, CDR2 FQNNGV. The CDR3 is 18 amino acids. The trim removed 2 bases at V and 5 bases at J, leaving 11 bases unmatched. The CDR3 loop is CASSLTSGRAGSVETQYF. CDR3 nucleotides: TGTGCCAGCAGCTTAACTAGCGGGAGGGCCGGGAGCGTGGAGACCCAGTACTTC.

V usage is TRBV11-2 and J usage is TRBJ2-7, with 8 bases lining up with TRBD1. The CDR3 runs 14 residues. In germline, CDR1 is SGHAT, CDR2 FQNNGV. V trimming: 5 bases; J trimming: 5 bases; junction bases outside the gene matches: 8. Written as DNA, the CDR3 is TGTGCCAGCAGCACCCGGACAGGGCGGCACGAGCAGTACTTC. Its protein is CASSTRTGRHEQYF.

The chain couples TRBV20-1 to TRBJ1-1; 9 nucleotides match TRBD1. There are 14 residues in the CDR3. From germline, CDR1 is DFQATT and CDR2 SNEGSKA (reference sequence). With 2 bases clipped from V and 4 bases from J, the junction kept 5 bases outside the gene matches. This CDR3 reads CSARTGGVSTEAFF. In nucleotides, the CDR3 is TGCAGTGCTAGAACAGGGGGCGTTTCCACTGAAGCTTTCTTT.

This clonotype was seen at least ten times. The chain recombines TRBV12-3 or TRBV12-4 with TRBJ2-1, with 7 bases aligning to TRBD1. The CDR3 is 16 amino acids. Trimming cost V 6 bases and J 0 bases; bases outside gene matches: 8. CDR3 protein: CASSLSGDSSYNEQFF. The CDR3 coding sequence is TGTGCCAGCAGCTTAAGTGGGGACAGCTCCTACAATGAGCAGTTCTTC.

In this sample, this clonotype turned up many times. For the CDR3, the DNA is TGTGCCAGCAGCAACCAAGATCAGCCCCAGCATTTT. Its translation is CASSNQDQPQHF. The rearrangement uses TRBV12-3 or TRBV12-4 and TRBJ1-5, with unresolved D. The CDR3 runs to 12 residues. V was clipped by 6 bases and J by 5 bases, with 8 bases between them.

This chain links TRBV20-1 with TRBJ2-1; D is unresolved. This CDR3 is 13 amino acids long. Germline CDR1 reads DFQATT; CDR2 reads SNEGSKA (reference sequence). The germline V and J ends were trimmed by 1 base and 7 bases, with 11 bases remaining between them. Here the CDR3 reads CSARASVGNEQFF. In DNA, the CDR3 is TGCAGTGCTAGAGCATCTGTAGGGAATGAGCAGTTCTTC.